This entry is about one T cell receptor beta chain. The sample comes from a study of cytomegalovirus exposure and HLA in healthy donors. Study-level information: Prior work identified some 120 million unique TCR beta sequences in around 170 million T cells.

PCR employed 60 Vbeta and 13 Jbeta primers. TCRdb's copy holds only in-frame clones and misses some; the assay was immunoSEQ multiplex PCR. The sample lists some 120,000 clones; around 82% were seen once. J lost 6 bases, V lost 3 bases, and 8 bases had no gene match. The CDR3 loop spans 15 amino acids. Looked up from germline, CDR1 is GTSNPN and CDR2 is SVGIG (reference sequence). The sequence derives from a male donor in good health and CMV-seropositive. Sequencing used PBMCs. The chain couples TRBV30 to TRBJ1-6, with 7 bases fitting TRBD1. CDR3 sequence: CAWRGQQGINSPLHF. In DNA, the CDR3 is TGTGCCTGGAGAGGACAACAGGGGATTAATTCACCCCTCCACTTT.